The TCR beta chain under discussion was sequenced for a study of T cells in tuberculosis. CDR1 SGHTA and CDR2 FQGNSA come from the germline V gene. Trimming cost V 5 bases and J 7 bases, with 6 bases left between them. This CDR3 region has 11 residues. The method was immunoSEQ multiplex PCR; TCRdb's version includes in-frame clones alone and lacks a portion of them. The sample has about 43,000 clones, approximately 94% seen once. The V call is TRBV7-2, the J call TRBJ2-1, with D possibly TRBD2 on 5 matching bases. The sequencing input was PBMCs. The sequence was collected from a donor aged 10-29 years with latent tuberculosis or without tuberculosis infection. Some clones in this sample may be carry-over from other donors' samples. CDR3 nucleotides: TGTGCCAGCAGCCGACTAAATGAGCAGTTCTTC. Its translation: CASSRLNEQFF.